What follows are 17 T cell receptor beta chains derived from one specimen sequenced in a study of cytomegalovirus exposure and HLA in healthy donors. Researchers ran the PCR with 60 Vbeta and 13 Jbeta primers. Sequencing was performed with immunoSEQ multiplex PCR; in TCRdb, only in-frame clones are kept and a portion is missing. The data contain roughly 220,000 clones, 70% to 90% of them seen just once; the ten biggest clones take up 2.9%. Material for sequencing was PBMCs. The receptor set was obtained from a man between 25 and 39 years old in good health and CMV-seronegative.

The chain has TRBV29-1 and TRBJ1-3, with D perhaps matching TRBD1 (5 bases). CDR3 length: 13 residues. V was pared by 6 bases and J by 4 bases, with 13 bases between. Germline values: CDR1 SQVTM, CDR2 ANQGSEA. Here the CDR3 reads CSVETRAGNTIYF. The CDR3 bases are TGCAGCGTAGAGACCAGGGCGGGAAACACCATATATTTT.

This rearrangement joins TRBV27 to TRBJ1-6; the D is unclear. This CDR3 is 14 amino acids long. Trimming took off 6 bases at V and 4 bases at J, with 10 bases between the two ends. Germline values: CDR1 MNHEY, CDR2 SMNVEV (reference sequence). The chain's CDR3 is CASRPSGYNSPLHF. In nucleotides, the CDR3 is TGTGCCAGCAGACCGAGCGGGTATAATTCACCCCTCCACTTT.

This chain uses TRBV28 with TRBJ2-7; D unclear. This CDR3 is built from 13 residues. V lost 1 base, J lost 6 bases, and 10 bases lay in between. CDR1 MDHEN and CDR2 SYDVKM come from the germline V gene. The CDR3 DNA sequence: TGTGCCAGCAGTTTATCTGTGGGCCTCGAGCAGTACTTC. Its protein is CASSLSVGLEQYF.

The chain joins TRBV27 to TRBJ2-3; no reliable D call. CDR1 is MNHEY, CDR2 SMNVEV, per germline (reference sequence). The CDR3 spans 16 residues. The V gene lost 2 bases and the J gene lost 0 bases, with 12 bases spanning the gap. The CDR3 loop reads CASSLIAGLSTDTQYF. The CDR3 region has the DNA TGTGCCAGCAGTTTAATCGCAGGTCTTAGCACAGATACGCAGTATTTT.

The J gene is TRBJ2-1, the V gene TRBV2; D possibly corresponds to TRBD2 (6 bases). The CDR3 sequence is 15 residues long. Germline CDR1 and CDR2: SNHLY and FYNNEI. The ends were cut back, 2 bases at V and 1 base at J, with 9 bases in the middle. As DNA, the CDR3 is TGTGCCAGCAGTGAAAATGCGGGATCCTACAATGAGCAGTTCTTC. It is translated as CASSENAGSYNEQFF.

This chain connects TRBV5-4 to TRBJ2-7, with D tentatively TRBD2 (6 bases). Germline V CDR1 and CDR2: SGHNT, YYREEE (reference sequence). V was cut by 0 bases and J by 4 bases, with 11 bases left in between. The CDR3 has 14 amino acids. The CDR3 spells CASSLGGDVYEQYF. CDR3 DNA sequence: TGTGCCAGCAGCTTGGGGGGGGACGTATACGAGCAGTACTTC.

V and J are TRBV27 and TRBJ1-5; a possible D gene is TRBD1 (5 bases). V was trimmed by 6 bases and J by 5 bases, leaving 26 bases between them. The V gene's germline CDR1 is MNHEY and CDR2 SMNVEV (reference sequence). This CDR3 has 18 residues. CDR3 sequence reads: CASRPSGTPHLLHQPQHF. CDR3 in DNA: TGTGCCAGCAGGCCCTCCGGGACTCCCCACCTTCTTCATCAGCCCCAGCATTTT.

V and J are TRBV6-6 and TRBJ2-5, with D maybe TRBD1 (5 bases). Germline loops: CDR1 MNHNY, CDR2 SVGAGI (reference sequence). Trimming removed 4 bases from V and 4 bases from J, with 19 bases in between. This CDR3 region has 16 residues. DNA for the CDR3: TGTGCCAGCAGTTCCCCGCAGGGTAGGGCTGGAGAGACCCAGTACTTC. Protein product: CASSSPQGRAGETQYF.

The chain joins TRBV9 to TRBJ2-1; no definite D call. V gave up 4 bases and J gave up 5 bases, with 10 bases separating them. This CDR3 is 13 amino acids long. The germline gives CDR1 SGDLS, CDR2 YYNGEE. The CDR3 loop is CASSLAGDNEQFF. The DNA of the CDR3 is TGTGCCAGCAGCCTTGCCGGTGACAATGAGCAGTTCTTC. Variable domain in full (rest from reference TRBV9 and TRBJ2-1): DSGVTQTPKHLITATGQRVTLRCSPRSGDLSVYWYQQSLDQGLQFLIQYYNGEERAKGNILERFSAQQFPDLHSELNLSSLELGDSALYFCASSLAGDNEQFFGPGTRLTVL.

This sequence joins TRBV2 and TRBJ1-2; weak D call: TRBD1 (5 bases). The CDR3 contains 15 residues. V was shortened by 7 bases and J by 4 bases, with 19 bases between the two germline ends. CDR1 SNHLY and CDR2 FYNNEI come from the germline V gene. CDR3 coding DNA: TGTGCCAGCACGGACCTCAGGGAACCTTTCTATGGCTACACCTTC. It encodes CASTDLREPFYGYTF.

The rearrangement links TRBV6-1 to TRBJ1-5; D is possibly TRBD1 (6 bases). Trimming removed 8 bases from V and 13 bases from J, with 24 bases in between. The CDR3 length is 14 residues. Germline-derived CDR1 and CDR2 are MNHNS and SASEGT. The CDR3 region has the DNA TGTGCCAGCTCCCGGGGGGCAGAATCAGCGGGACAGCATTTT. Its protein is CASSRGAESAGQHF.

The rearrangement joins TRBV30 to TRBJ1-1; D perhaps matches TRBD1 (6 bases). Per germline, CDR1 GTSNPN and CDR2 SVGIG (reference sequence). V lost 7 bases and J 8 bases, leaving 20 bases between the germline ends. The CDR3 runs 13 residues. CDR3 protein: CASLGGALEEAFF. DNA of the CDR3: TGTGCCTCCCTGGGGGGGGCGCTAGAGGAAGCTTTCTTT.

This clone was counted between two and nine times. This chain links TRBV4-3 with TRBJ2-3; 11 bases fit TRBD2. The junction had 10 bases not matched to a gene; V was cut back by 0 bases and J by 11 bases. The CDR3 consists of 16 residues. Germline lookup yields CDR1 LGHNA and CDR2 YSLEER. The CDR3 region is CASSQELAGGLDGQYF. For the CDR3, the DNA is TGCGCCAGCAGCCAAGAGCTAGCGGGGGGCCTGGATGGGCAGTATTTT.

The V gene is TRBV18, the J gene TRBJ2-5; 9 positions agree with TRBD1. With V trimmed by 5 bases and J by 4 bases, 5 bases remained unmatched. CDR3 length: 14 amino acids. Looked up from germline, CDR1 is KGHSH and CDR2 is LQKENI. The CDR3 bases are TGTGCCAGCTCATTGGGACAGGGTGGAGAGACCCAGTACTTC. Protein: CASSLGQGGETQYF.

This chain joins TRBV18 and TRBJ1-1; possibly TRBD1 for D (6 bases). Germline CDR1 KGHSH, CDR2 LQKENI. The CDR3 is 14 amino acids. With 6 bases removed from V and 1 base from J, the gap between germline ends came to 12 bases. In DNA, the CDR3 is TGTGCCAGCTCGCGAGACAGGCAGAACACTGAAGCTTTCTTT. Translated, it gives CASSRDRQNTEAFF.

The chain recombines TRBV2 with TRBJ1-2, with D possibly TRBD1 on 5 matching bases. V lost 6 bases to trimming and J lost 7 bases, with 9 bases between them. The CDR3 has 11 amino acids. CDR1 SNHLY and CDR2 FYNNEI come from the germline V gene. CDR3 sequence reads: CASSRVSGYTF. The CDR3 nucleotides are TGTGCCAGCAGCAGGGTGTCTGGCTACACCTTC. The whole variable domain, remainder taken from reference TRBV2 and TRBJ1-2, is EPEVTQTPSHQVTQMGQEVILRCVPISNHLYFYWYRQILGQKVEFLVSFYNNEISEKSEIFDDQFSVERPDGSNFTLKIRSTKLEDSAMYFCASSRVSGYTFGSGTRLTVV.

In this sample, this clone turned up once. At one end, the junction sequence differs from germline, possibly due to a read error. This chain uses TRBV18 with TRBJ1-2; 7 positions agree with TRBD1. The CDR3 spans 13 residues. The V gene's germline CDR1 is KGHSH and CDR2 LQKENI. CDR3 DNA: TGTGCCAGCCCACCATCAGGGGGCTATGGCTACACCTTC. Encoded protein: CASPPSGGYGYTF.